This TCR beta chain was documented in a study of shared T cell receptors in the human thymus. Some clones are missing from TCRdb's copy, which holds only in-frame ones; the method was immunoSEQ multiplex PCR. The repertoire includes more than 550,000 clones, approximately 85% of them detected once, and over 0.008% sits in the top ten. This clone occurred a few times. The CDR3 covers 19 residues. V dropped 0 bases and J dropped 0 bases, with 17 bases sitting between them. From germline, CDR1 is LGHNA and CDR2 YNFKEQ. The data were also submitted as part of a second study, on human thymus T cells. From that paper: Each of the donors was a healthy Finnish infant who was undergoing open corrective cardiac surgery for congenital heart defects. It was from resections taken during corrective heart surgery that the thymus tissue came. Blood and thymic repertoires both appeared biased in V and J gene usage. Related studies found that unrelated individuals share highly overlapping thymic repertoires.

The J gene is TRBJ1-4, the V gene TRBV4-2; TRBD1 might be the D (5 bases). The TCR comes from a girl under three years old with a congenital heart defect. Specimen: thymocytes. CDR3 in DNA: TGTGCCAGCAGCCAAGATAGCGGGGACGGGGTTGCAACTAATGAAAAACTGTTTTTT. Its translation: CASSQDSGDGVATNEKLFF.